These 21 T cell receptor beta chains share one sample of origin, sequenced in a study of cytomegalovirus exposure and HLA in healthy donors. The PCR made use of 60 Vbeta and 13 Jbeta primers. Generated by immunoSEQ multiplex PCR, the TCRdb table keeps only in-frame clones and is missing some. This table holds roughly 140,000 clones, about 79% found once. What was sequenced was PBMCs. Receptors were obtained from a woman aged 30 to 39 in good health and CMV-seronegative.

This chain links TRBV7-3 with TRBJ1-3; 7 bases agree with TRBD1. The CDR3 extends over 15 amino acids. The V segment lost 0 bases and the J segment 4 bases; nucleotides outside the gene matches: 3. The germline V gene encodes CDR1 SGHTA and CDR2 FQGTGA. CDR3 loop: CASSLTGGAGNTIYF. CDR3 DNA: TGTGCCAGCAGCTTAACAGGGGGCGCAGGAAACACCATATATTTT.

The chain combines TRBV15 with TRBJ1-1; 8 bases line up with TRBD1. The CDR3 is 14 amino acids. The junction had 8 bases not matched to a gene; V was cut back by 6 bases and J by 5 bases. Germline V gene data show CDR1 as LNHNV and CDR2 as YYDKDF (reference sequence). CDR3 region: CATRPTGEVTEAFF. The CDR3 DNA reads TGTGCCACCAGACCGACAGGGGAGGTAACTGAAGCTTTCTTT.

The chain recombines TRBV10-3 with TRBJ2-1; D ambiguous. CDR1 is ENHRY and CDR2 is SYGVKD in the germline V gene. V gave up 3 bases and J gave up 6 bases, with 12 bases separating them. The CDR3 runs 14 residues. CDR3 amino acids: CAISDSSSANEQFF. CDR3 bases: TGTGCCATCAGTGATTCATCTAGTGCCAATGAGCAGTTCTTC.

This chain joins TRBV20-1 and TRBJ2-5, with a tentative D call TRBD2 (5 bases). CDR3 length: 11 residues. V was cut by 0 bases and J by 12 bases, with 11 bases left in between. CDR1 and CDR2 (germline): DFQATT, SNEGSKA (reference sequence). CDR3 nucleotides: TGCAGTGCTAGAGAGGAGGCCCCTAAGTACTTC. Protein sequence: CSAREEAPKYF.

The chain employs TRBV6-4 and TRBJ2-3, with TRBD1 identical over 10 bases. The ends lost 3 bases at V and 3 bases at J; junction bases unmatched: 3. Germline CDR1 is MRHNA and CDR2 is SNTAGT. The CDR3 length is 15 residues. CDR3 region: CASSESGQGTDTQYF. The CDR3, as DNA: TGTGCCAGCAGTGAATCGGGACAGGGGACAGATACGCAGTATTTT.

The genes are TRBV23-1 and TRBJ2-7, with 10 bases matching TRBD2. TRBV23-1 is an ORF for which the function is uncertain. CDR3 length equals 23 residues. V trimming: 0 bases; J trimming: 0 bases; junction bases outside the gene matches: 23. CDR3 sequence reads: CASSQSSTSGPRRTALSSYEQYF. Here the CDR3 DNA reads TGCGCCAGCAGTCAATCGTCGACTAGCGGGCCGAGAAGAACAGCTCTGAGCTCCTACGAGCAGTACTTC.

The chain couples TRBV5-1 to TRBJ1-1; D gene uncertain. In germline, CDR1 is SGHRS, CDR2 YFSETQ. The V and J ends lost 5 bases and 2 bases respectively, with 13 bases between them. The CDR3 is 14 amino acids. The CDR3 reads CASRKGDSNTEAFF. The CDR3 DNA reads TGCGCCAGCAGAAAGGGAGATAGTAACACTGAAGCTTTCTTT.

This chain connects TRBV6-5 to TRBJ1-2; 8 positions match TRBD1. Germline loops: CDR1 MNHEY, CDR2 SVGAGI. Trimming took 9 bases from V and 1 from J; bases not matched to a gene: 10. The CDR3 is 15 amino acids. Here the CDR3 reads CASSGGQGINYGYTF. CDR3 nucleotides: TGTGCCAGTAGTGGAGGACAGGGTATTAACTATGGCTACACCTTC.

V gene TRBV18 combines with J gene TRBJ1-1; 8 positions agree with TRBD1. This CDR3 spans 15 amino acids. J gave up 2 bases and V 3 bases, and 5 bases lay outside the gene matches. Germline assignment: CDR1 KGHSH and CDR2 LQKENI. This CDR3 reads CASSPLQGANTEAFF. The CDR3 region has the DNA TGTGCCAGCTCACCGCTCCAGGGGGCAAACACTGAAGCTTTCTTT. Together with reference TRBV18 and TRBJ1-1, the CDR3 gives the full variable domain: NAGVMQNPRHLVRRRGQEARLRCSPMKGHSHVYWYRQLPEEGLKFMVYLQKENIIDESGMPKERFSAEFPKEGPSILRIQQVVRGDSAAYFCASSPLQGANTEAFFGQGTRLTVV.

The V gene is TRBV10-3, the J gene TRBJ2-1; the D gene is possibly TRBD2 (6 bases). The V end was cut by 0 bases, the J end by 12 bases, with 12 bases between. There are 13 residues in the CDR3. The germline gives CDR1 ENHRY, CDR2 SYGVKD. CDR3 residues: CAISESGGVVQFF. The DNA of the CDR3 is TGTGCCATCAGTGAGTCAGGCGGGGTCGTGCAGTTCTTC.

The chain has TRBV18 and TRBJ2-1, with D perhaps matching TRBD2 (5 bases). The germline CDR1 and CDR2 sequences are KGHSH and LQKENI. Trimming pared 2 bases from V and 4 bases from J, leaving 24 bases between. This CDR3 spans 19 amino acids. The CDR3 bases are TGTGCCAGCTCACCAATCCCCCCTGAGGCCCTAAGGGAGTACAATGAGCAGTTCTTC. It yields the protein CASSPIPPEALREYNEQFF.

The rearrangement joins TRBV27 to TRBJ1-2; unclear D gene. Trimming shortened V by 5 bases and J by 0 bases, and 7 bases separated the two germline ends. Germline V gene data show CDR1 as MNHEY and CDR2 as SMNVEV (reference sequence). The CDR3 runs to 13 residues. CDR3 protein: CASSEGPNYGYTF. CDR3 bases: TGTGCCAGCAGTGAGGGTCCTAACTATGGCTACACCTTC.

The table lists this clone with a few counts. This chain uses TRBV14 with TRBJ2-2; D is possibly TRBD1 (7 bases). The CDR3 has 15 residues. The V and J ends lost 4 bases and 5 bases respectively, with 14 bases between them. Germline V gives CDR1 SGHDN, CDR2 FVKESK. CDR3 nucleotide sequence: TGTGCCAGCAGCCCGAGCGCAGGGGGGACCGGGGAGCTGTTTTTT. It specifies CASSPSAGGTGELFF.

The chain combines TRBV4-3 with TRBJ2-1; perhaps TRBD1 as D (6 bases). The CDR3 has 14 residues. The V end lost 5 bases, the J end lost 4 bases, and 12 bases lay between the germline ends. Germline lookup yields CDR1 LGHNA and CDR2 YSLEER. In nucleotides, the CDR3 is TGCGCCAGCAGCTACCACACAGGGTACAATGAGCAGTTCTTC. This gives the protein CASSYHTGYNEQFF.

The genes are TRBV4-2 and TRBJ1-1, with 8 bases lining up with TRBD1. Germline V lookup: CDR1 LGHNA, CDR2 YNFKEQ. The CDR3 has 16 amino acids. Trimming removed 2 bases from V and 5 bases from J; junction bases left unmatched: 10. CDR3 region: CASSQPTGGGGTEAFF. In nucleotides, the CDR3 is TGTGCCAGCAGCCAACCCACAGGGGGAGGTGGTACTGAAGCTTTCTTT.

V is TRBV10-3 and J is TRBJ1-5; no clear D gene. From germline, CDR1 is ENHRY and CDR2 SYGVKD. V lost 3 bases and J 0 bases, leaving 6 bases between the germline ends. CDR3 length equals 14 residues. The CDR3 here is CAISDTDSNQPQHF. The CDR3 DNA reads TGTGCCATCAGTGACACTGATAGCAATCAGCCCCAGCATTTT.

The V and J genes are TRBV6-6 and TRBJ1-1, with 9 bases lining up with TRBD1. This CDR3 has 15 residues. Trimming took 6 bases from V and 6 from J; bases not matched to a gene: 11. Germline V gives CDR1 MNHNY, CDR2 SVGAGI (reference sequence). The CDR3 nucleotides read TGTGCCAGCAGCTTAGAACAGGGGGCTAGGTCTGAAGCTTTCTTT. Residues: CASSLEQGARSEAFF.

The rearrangement uses TRBV9 and TRBJ1-1; TRBD1 is a possible D gene (6 bases). Deletions cut 3 bases from V and 0 bases from J, with 12 bases between. This CDR3 contains 15 residues. Germline V gene data show CDR1 as SGDLS and CDR2 as YYNGEE. This CDR3 reads CASSGTTGVNTEAFF. CDR3 DNA sequence: TGTGCCAGCAGCGGGACGACAGGAGTGAACACTGAAGCTTTCTTT.

Written as DNA, the CDR3 is TGTGCCAGCAGCTCTCCCGGGGGCTCCTATAATTCACCCCTCCACTTT. Its translation: CASSSPGGSYNSPLHF. The chain couples TRBV5-4 to TRBJ1-6, with D perhaps TRBD1 (5 bases). Trimming took off 3 bases at V and 0 bases at J, with 10 bases between the two ends. CDR1 is SGHNT, CDR2 YYREEE, per germline (reference sequence). This CDR3 region has 16 residues.

This clone turned up a few times. Other DNA sequences within the sample encode an identical CDR3. The rearrangement uses TRBV18 and TRBJ2-3; TRBD1 aligns across 8 bases. Germline trimming cut 3 bases from V and 1 base from J; bases unmatched to any gene: 3. Germline CDR1 and CDR2: KGHSH and LQKENI. The CDR3 length is 15 residues. The CDR3 loop is CASSPGQGGTDTQYF. Here the CDR3 DNA reads TGTGCCAGCTCACCCGGACAGGGAGGCACAGATACGCAGTATTTT.

CDR3 loop: CASSLSGGTQYF. The CDR3 DNA sequence: TGTGCCAGCAGCCTTAGCGGGGGAACGCAGTATTTT. The V gene is TRBV7-2, the J gene TRBJ2-3; TRBD2 aligns across 9 bases. V was clipped by 5 bases and J by 9 bases; unmatched bases: 3. Germline loops: CDR1 SGHTA, CDR2 FQGNSA. The CDR3 is 12 residues long.